Given below is one T cell receptor (beta chain) in context. The antigen remains undetermined. Regarding treatment: 15 to 20 received Ad26.COV2.S at low or high dose, single or two shots; about five received placebo; per-sample allocation not given. Samples came from day 63 after the first vaccine or placebo injection. The individual, an adult aged 18-55 years, was a donor in Boston. Wuhan-strain SARS-CoV-2 spike was expressed by the Ad26 vector that made up the vaccine. Generated by immunoSEQ multiplex PCR, the TCRdb table keeps only in-frame clones and is missing some. The sample records about 680,000 clones, roughly 90% being singletons. Germline V gene sequence: CDR1 MNHEY, CDR2 SVGEGT. This CDR3 region has 12 residues. V lost 5 bases to trimming and J lost 6 bases, with 11 bases between them. This entry is derived from a study of Ad26.COV2.S vaccination and SARS-CoV-2 variants. Across the whole study: Recipients of Ad26.COV2.S got it intramuscularly, once or twice 56 days apart. Study outcomes and limitations: With respect to non-spike TCR breadth, vaccine and placebo recipients were similar.

The receptor was isolated from a person between 18 and 65 years old who received the Ad26.COV2.S COVID-19 vaccine or a placebo. The specimen comprised peripheral blood, sampled in a trial of Ad26.COV2.S vaccine versus placebo. J is TRBJ2-7 and V is TRBV6-2 or TRBV6-3; TRBD2 is a possible D gene (5 bases). CDR3 in amino acids: CASSTTAAEQYF. The CDR3 nucleotides are TGTGCCAGCAGTACAACAGCGGCCGAGCAGTACTTC.